This T cell receptor (beta chain) was recovered during a study of blood T cell repertoires in COVID-19. Across the study: Collection of acute and convalescent COVID-19 samples took place in the United States, Italy and Spain.

Original handling: Counts of nucleated cells, estimated from reference gene primer amplification, were obtained. Sequencing used immunoSEQ multiplex PCR; TCRdb keeps in-frame clones, though not all of them. The V and J calls and clone size were taken over from that table, and D and trimming were inferred from the DNA. Among 150,000 to 200,000 clones listed, roughly 80% were seen once. This clone has just a few counts. Germline values: CDR1 MNHNS, CDR2 SASEGT. V lost 4 bases to trimming and J lost 0 bases; unmatched junction nucleotides: 6. The CDR3 runs to 16 residues. The source of this sequence is a woman aged 55-69 years with COVID-19, enrolled during active disease. The J gene is TRBJ2-1, the V gene TRBV6-1; the match to TRBD2 covers 7 bases. The sequencing sample was made of peripheral blood. CDR3 sequence (DNA): TGTGCCAGCAGTGCGACTAGCAGGAGCTCCTACAATGAGCAGTTCTTC. This gives the protein CASSATSRSSYNEQFF.